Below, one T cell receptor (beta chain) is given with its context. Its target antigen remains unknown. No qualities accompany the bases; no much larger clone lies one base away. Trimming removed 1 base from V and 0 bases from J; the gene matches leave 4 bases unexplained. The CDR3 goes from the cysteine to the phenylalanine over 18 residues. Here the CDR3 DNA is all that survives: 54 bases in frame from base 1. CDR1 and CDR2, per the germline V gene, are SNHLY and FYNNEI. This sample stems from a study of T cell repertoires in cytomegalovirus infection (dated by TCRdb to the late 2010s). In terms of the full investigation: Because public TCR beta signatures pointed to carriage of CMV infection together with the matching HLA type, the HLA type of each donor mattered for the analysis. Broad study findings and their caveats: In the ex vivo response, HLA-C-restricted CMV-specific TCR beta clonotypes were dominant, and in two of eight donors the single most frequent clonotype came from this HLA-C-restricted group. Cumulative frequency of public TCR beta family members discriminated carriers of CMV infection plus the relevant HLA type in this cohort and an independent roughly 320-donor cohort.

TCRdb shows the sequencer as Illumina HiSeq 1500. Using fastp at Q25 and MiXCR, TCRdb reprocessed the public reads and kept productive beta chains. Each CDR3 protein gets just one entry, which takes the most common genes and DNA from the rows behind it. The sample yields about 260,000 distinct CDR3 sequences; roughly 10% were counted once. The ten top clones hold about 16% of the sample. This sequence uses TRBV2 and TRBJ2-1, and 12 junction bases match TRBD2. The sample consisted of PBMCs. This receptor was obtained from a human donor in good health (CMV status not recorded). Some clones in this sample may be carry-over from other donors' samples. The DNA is TGTGCCAGCAGTGAAGGGACTAGCGGGAAGAGCTCCTACAATGAGCAGTTCTTC. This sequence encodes CASSEGTSGKSSYNEQFF.